These 4 T cell receptor beta chains came from one sample sequenced in a study of technical replicates of blood from several donors. Here immunoSEQ multiplex PCR was the method, and the copy in TCRdb shows in-frame clones only, minus some. The table lists some 60,000 clones, about 83% of them singletons. Source material: PBMCs. Receptors were obtained from a human donor in good health. Some clones in this sample may be carry-over from other donors' samples.

The chain couples TRBV6-5 to TRBJ1-1; 7 positions match TRBD1. The V gene's germline CDR1 is MNHEY and CDR2 SVGAGI. V gave up 0 bases and J gave up 6 bases; unmatched junction bases: 4. The CDR3 extends over 14 amino acids. CDR3 coding DNA: TGTGCCAGCAGTTACTCAATGACAGGGTCTGAAGCTTTCTTT. It specifies CASSYSMTGSEAFF.

As to this clone: One junction end disagrees with the germline gene, perhaps due to a read error. The CDR3 DNA is TGTGCCAGCAGCCCACGACTAGCGGGGGGCCATAAGGGGGATTTT. It encodes CASSPRLAGGHKGDF. The V and J genes are TRBV7-2 and TRBJ2-3; 13 bases map to TRBD2. The germline gives CDR1 SGHTA, CDR2 FQGNSA. The CDR3 is 15 amino acids.

The J gene is TRBJ1-2, the V gene TRBV6-1; maybe TRBD1 (5 bases). V dropped 2 bases and J dropped 6 bases, with 16 bases sitting between them. Germline CDR1 and CDR2: MNHNS and SASEGT. CDR3 length: 15 amino acids. The CDR3 bases are TGTGCCAGCAGTGAAACGCTGGGCCGGGGGGATGGCTACACCTTC. It translates to CASSETLGRGDGYTF.

The genes are TRBV7-2 and TRBJ2-2, with 9 nucleotides matching TRBD1. Germline assignment: CDR1 SGHTA and CDR2 FQGNSA. The CDR3 totals 15 residues. After removal of 5 bases from V and 3 bases from J, the junction contained 4 bases not matched to a gene. CDR3 protein: CASSGGQGDTGELFF. CDR3 sequence (DNA): TGTGCCAGCAGCGGGGGACAGGGTGACACCGGGGAGCTGTTTTTT.